These 8 T cell receptor beta chains originate from one sample sequenced in a study of neurological immune-mediated disorders. TCRdb independently ran MiXCR on the 5' RACE reads; one entry per CDR3 protein. Among under 80,000 distinct CDR3 sequences listed, approximately 4.6% were seen once. The sequencing input was PBMCs. Source of these receptors: a woman in her forties or fifties with multiple sclerosis.

This clonotype showed up many times. The genes are TRBV10-3 and TRBJ2-7; D is perhaps TRBD1 or TRBD2 (6 bases each). The V and J ends lost 6 bases and 4 bases respectively, with 16 bases between them. CDR1 ENHRY and CDR2 SYGVKD come from the germline V gene. The CDR3 contains 14 residues. The CDR3 bases are TGTGCCATCAGGAGACAGGTCGGGGGATACGAGCAGTACTTC. Protein sequence: CAIRRQVGGYEQYF.

This clonotype occurred a few times. The junction departs from the called germline gene at one end, perhaps through a read error. The CDR3: CASPGHFQPQNF. CDR3 nucleotides: TGTGCCAGCCCGGGACACTTTCAGCCCCAGAATTTT. The chain couples TRBV12-3 or TRBV12-4 to TRBJ1-5; possibly TRBD1 for D (6 bases). The CDR3 consists of 12 residues.

The sample holds many counts of this clonotype. The chain carries TRBV9 and TRBJ2-3, with D perhaps TRBD2 (5 bases). V dropped 4 bases and J dropped 0 bases, with 12 bases sitting between them. CDR1 and CDR2 (germline): SGDLS, YYNGEE. This CDR3 is 15 amino acids long. This chain's CDR3 is CASSHTSLSTDTQYF. The CDR3 DNA is TGTGCCAGCAGCCATACTAGTCTTAGCACAGATACGCAGTATTTT.

In this sample, this clonotype turned up a few times. The gene calls are TRBV7-9 and TRBJ2-3; D gene uncertain. Germline V gene data show CDR1 as SEHNR and CDR2 as FQNEAQ (reference sequence). The germline V and J ends were trimmed by 9 bases and 5 bases, with 6 bases remaining between them. There are 10 residues in the CDR3. The CDR3 spells CARTLDTQYF. CDR3 nucleotide sequence: TGTGCCAGAACCTTAGATACGCAGTATTTT.

This clonotype was observed many times. The rearrangement uses TRBV10-3 and TRBJ2-3; D not resolved. CDR3 length: 13 amino acids. Per the germline V gene, CDR1 is ENHRY and CDR2 is SYGVKD. The germline V and J ends were trimmed by 4 bases and 2 bases, with 7 bases remaining between them. CDR3 region: CAISGGATDTQYF. For the CDR3, the DNA is TGTGCCATCAGTGGGGGTGCCACAGATACGCAGTATTTT.

This rearrangement joins TRBV24-1 to TRBJ2-2, with TRBD2 as a possible D gene (7 bases). The ends were cut back, 8 bases at V and 3 bases at J, with 12 bases in the middle. Germline values: CDR1 KGHDR, CDR2 SFDVKD. The length of the CDR3 is 14 residues. The CDR3 DNA is TGTGCCACCACCGGGGGGCGGGACACCGGGGAGCTGTTTTTT. It is translated as CATTGGRDTGELFF.

This clonotype has ten or more counts. The V call is TRBV2, the J call TRBJ1-1, with D possibly TRBD1 on 5 matching bases. Germline V gene lookup returns CDR1 SNHLY and CDR2 FYNNEI. CDR3 size: 14 residues. V was pared by 3 bases and J by 0 bases, with 8 bases between. The DNA for the CDR3 is TGTGCCAGCAGTGAGAGGGGCATGAACACTGAAGCTTTCTTT. This translates into CASSERGMNTEAFF.

This clonotype was seen many times. The genes are TRBV28 and TRBJ2-2; unclear D gene. Trimming cost V 5 bases and J 1 base, with 14 bases left between them. The germline V gene has CDR1 MDHEN and CDR2 SYDVKM. This CDR3 has 16 residues. CDR3 amino acids: CASSPRTRQNTGELFF. The DNA of the CDR3 is TGTGCCAGCAGTCCTCGGACGAGACAGAACACCGGGGAGCTGTTTTTT.